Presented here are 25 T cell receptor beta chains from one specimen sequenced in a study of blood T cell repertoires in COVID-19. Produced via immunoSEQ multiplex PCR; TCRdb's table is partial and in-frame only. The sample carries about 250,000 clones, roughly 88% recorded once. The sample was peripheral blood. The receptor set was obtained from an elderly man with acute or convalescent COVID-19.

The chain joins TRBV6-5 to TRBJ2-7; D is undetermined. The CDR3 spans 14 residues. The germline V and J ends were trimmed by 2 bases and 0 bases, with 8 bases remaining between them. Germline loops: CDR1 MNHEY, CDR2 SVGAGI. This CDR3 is CASSYDPVSYEQYF. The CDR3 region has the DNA TGTGCCAGCAGTTACGATCCGGTCTCCTACGAGCAGTACTTC.

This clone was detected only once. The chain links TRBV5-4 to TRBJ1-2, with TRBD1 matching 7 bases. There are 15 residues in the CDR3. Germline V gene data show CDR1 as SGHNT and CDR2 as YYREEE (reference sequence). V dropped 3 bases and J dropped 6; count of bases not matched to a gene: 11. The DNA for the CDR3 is TGTGCCAGCAGCTCAGGGGGACTCCTTTATCATGGCTACACCTTC. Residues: CASSSGGLLYHGYTF.

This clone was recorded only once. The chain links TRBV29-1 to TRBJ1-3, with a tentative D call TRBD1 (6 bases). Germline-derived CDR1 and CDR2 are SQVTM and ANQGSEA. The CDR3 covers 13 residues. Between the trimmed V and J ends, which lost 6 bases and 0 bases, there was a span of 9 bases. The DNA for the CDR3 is TGCAGCGTGGGACAAAGCTCTGGAAACACCATATATTTT. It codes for CSVGQSSGNTIYF.

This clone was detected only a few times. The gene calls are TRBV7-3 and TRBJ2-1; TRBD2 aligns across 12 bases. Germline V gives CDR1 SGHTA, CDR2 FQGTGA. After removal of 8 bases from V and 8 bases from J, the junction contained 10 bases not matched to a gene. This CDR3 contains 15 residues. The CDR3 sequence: CASAMTSGSGDEQFF. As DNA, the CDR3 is TGTGCCAGCGCCATGACTAGCGGGAGTGGGGATGAGCAGTTCTTC.

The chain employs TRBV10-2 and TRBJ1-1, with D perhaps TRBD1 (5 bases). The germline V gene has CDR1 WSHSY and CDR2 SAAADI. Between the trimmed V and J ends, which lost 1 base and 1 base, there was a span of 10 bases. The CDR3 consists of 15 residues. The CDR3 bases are TGCGCCAGCAGTGAGTGGCAGGGAAGGAACACTGAAGCTTTCTTT. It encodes CASSEWQGRNTEAFF.

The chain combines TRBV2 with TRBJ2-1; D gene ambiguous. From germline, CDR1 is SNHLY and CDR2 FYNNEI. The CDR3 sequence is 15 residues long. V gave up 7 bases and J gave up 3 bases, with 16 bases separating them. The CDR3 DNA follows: TGTGCCAGCAAAGCCCTGCCCTCCCTCTACAATGAGCAGTTCTTC. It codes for CASKALPSLYNEQFF. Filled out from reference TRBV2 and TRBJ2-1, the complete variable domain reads EPEVTQTPSHQVTQMGQEVILRCVPISNHLYFYWYRQILGQKVEFLVSFYNNEISEKSEIFDDQFSVERPDGSNFTLKIRSTKLEDSAMYFCASKALPSLYNEQFFGPGTRLTVL.

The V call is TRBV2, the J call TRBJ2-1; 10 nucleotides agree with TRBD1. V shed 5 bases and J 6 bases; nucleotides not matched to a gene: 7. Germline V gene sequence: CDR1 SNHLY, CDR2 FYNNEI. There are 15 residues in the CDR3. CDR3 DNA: TGTGCCAGCAGTTCCGGACAGGGGGATTCCAATGAGCAGTTCTTC. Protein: CASSSGQGDSNEQFF. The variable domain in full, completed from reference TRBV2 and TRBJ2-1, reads EPEVTQTPSHQVTQMGQEVILRCVPISNHLYFYWYRQILGQKVEFLVSFYNNEISEKSEIFDDQFSVERPDGSNFTLKIRSTKLEDSAMYFCASSSGQGDSNEQFFGPGTRLTVL.

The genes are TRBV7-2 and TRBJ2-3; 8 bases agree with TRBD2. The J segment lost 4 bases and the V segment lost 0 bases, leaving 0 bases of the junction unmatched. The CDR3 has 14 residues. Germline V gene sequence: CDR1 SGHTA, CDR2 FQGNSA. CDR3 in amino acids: CASSLARGADTQYF. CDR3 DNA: TGTGCCAGCAGCTTAGCGCGGGGGGCAGATACGCAGTATTTT.

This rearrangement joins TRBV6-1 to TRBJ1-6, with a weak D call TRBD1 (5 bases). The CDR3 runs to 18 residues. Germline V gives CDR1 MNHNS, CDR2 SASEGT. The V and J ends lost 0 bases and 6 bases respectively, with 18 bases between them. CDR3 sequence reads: CASSEALSGWKTNSPLHF. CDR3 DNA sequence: TGTGCCAGCAGTGAAGCTCTATCAGGGTGGAAAACTAATTCACCCCTCCACTTT.

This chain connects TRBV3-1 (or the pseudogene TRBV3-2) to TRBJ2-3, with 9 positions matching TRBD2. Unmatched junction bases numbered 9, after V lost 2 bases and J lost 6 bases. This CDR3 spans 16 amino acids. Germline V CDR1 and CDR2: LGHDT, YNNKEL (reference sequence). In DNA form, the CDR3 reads TGTGCCAGCAGCCAAAGGGAGCGGGGGGCAGGGGATACGCAGTATTTT. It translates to CASSQRERGAGDTQYF.

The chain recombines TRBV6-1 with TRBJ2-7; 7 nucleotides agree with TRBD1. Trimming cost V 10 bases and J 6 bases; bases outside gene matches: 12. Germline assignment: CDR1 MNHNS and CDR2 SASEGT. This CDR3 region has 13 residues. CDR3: CATLGGQLAEQYF. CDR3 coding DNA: TGTGCCACCTTAGGGGGACAGCTCGCCGAGCAGTACTTC.

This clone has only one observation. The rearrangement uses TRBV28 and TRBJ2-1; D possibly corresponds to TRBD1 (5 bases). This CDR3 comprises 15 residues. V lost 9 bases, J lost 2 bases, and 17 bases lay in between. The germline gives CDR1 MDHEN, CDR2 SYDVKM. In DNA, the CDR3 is TGTGCCAGTGGGGATTTGACAGTCCCCTACAATGAGCAGTTCTTC. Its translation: CASGDLTVPYNEQFF.

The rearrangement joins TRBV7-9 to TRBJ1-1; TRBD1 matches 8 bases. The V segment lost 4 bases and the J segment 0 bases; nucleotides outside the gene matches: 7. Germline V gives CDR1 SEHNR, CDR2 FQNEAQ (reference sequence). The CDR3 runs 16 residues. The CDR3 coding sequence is TGTGCCAGCAGCTGGGTGGGACAGGCCATGAACACTGAAGCTTTCTTT. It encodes CASSWVGQAMNTEAFF. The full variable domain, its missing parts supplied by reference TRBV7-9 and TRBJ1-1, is DTGVSQNPRHKITKRGQNVTFRCDPISEHNRLYWYRQTLGQGPEFLTYFQNEAQLEKSRLLSDRFSAERPKGSFSTLEIQRTEQGDSAMYLCASSWVGQAMNTEAFFGQGTRLTVV.

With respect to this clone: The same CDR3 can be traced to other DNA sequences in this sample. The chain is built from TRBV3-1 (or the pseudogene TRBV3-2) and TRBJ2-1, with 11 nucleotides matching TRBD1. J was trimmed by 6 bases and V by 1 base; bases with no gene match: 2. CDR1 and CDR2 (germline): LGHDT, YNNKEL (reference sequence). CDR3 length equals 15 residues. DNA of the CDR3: TGTGCCAGCAGCCAAGCCGGGACAGGGGGCAATGAGCAGTTCTTC. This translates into CASSQAGTGGNEQFF.

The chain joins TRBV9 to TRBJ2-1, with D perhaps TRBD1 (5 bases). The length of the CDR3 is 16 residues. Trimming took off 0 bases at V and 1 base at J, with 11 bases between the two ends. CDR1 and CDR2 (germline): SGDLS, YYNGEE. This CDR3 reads CASSVVLGASYNEQFF. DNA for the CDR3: TGTGCCAGCAGCGTAGTGTTAGGGGCATCCTACAATGAGCAGTTCTTC. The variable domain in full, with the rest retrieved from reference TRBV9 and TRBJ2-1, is DSGVTQTPKHLITATGQRVTLRCSPRSGDLSVYWYQQSLDQGLQFLIQYYNGEERAKGNILERFSAQQFPDLHSELNLSSLELGDSALYFCASSVVLGASYNEQFFGPGTRLTVL.

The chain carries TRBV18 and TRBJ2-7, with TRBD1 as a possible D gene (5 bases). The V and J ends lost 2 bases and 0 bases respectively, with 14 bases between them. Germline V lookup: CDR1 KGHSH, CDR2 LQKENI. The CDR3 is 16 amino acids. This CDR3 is CASSPGPDKNSYEQYF. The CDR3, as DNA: TGTGCCAGCTCACCAGGTCCGGACAAGAACTCCTACGAGCAGTACTTC.

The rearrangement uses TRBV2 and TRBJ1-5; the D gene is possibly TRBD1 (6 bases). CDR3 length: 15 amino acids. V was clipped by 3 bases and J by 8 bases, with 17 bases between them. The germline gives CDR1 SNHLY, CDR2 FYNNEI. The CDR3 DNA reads TGTGCCAGCAGTGAGCAGACAGGAATCCGTGAGCCCCAGCATTTT. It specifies CASSEQTGIREPQHF.

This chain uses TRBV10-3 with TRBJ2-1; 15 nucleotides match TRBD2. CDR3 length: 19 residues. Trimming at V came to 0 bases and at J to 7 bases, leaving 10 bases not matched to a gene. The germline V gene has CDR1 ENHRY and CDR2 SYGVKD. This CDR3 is CAISESTGGLAGGNNEQFF. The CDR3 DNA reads TGTGCCATCAGTGAGTCGACGGGGGGACTAGCGGGAGGTAATAATGAGCAGTTCTTC.

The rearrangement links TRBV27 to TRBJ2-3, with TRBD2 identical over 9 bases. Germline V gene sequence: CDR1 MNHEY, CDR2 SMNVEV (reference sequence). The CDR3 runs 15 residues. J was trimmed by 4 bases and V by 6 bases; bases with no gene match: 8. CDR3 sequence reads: CASRPSGVGPDTQYF. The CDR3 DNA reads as TGTGCCAGCAGACCTAGCGGGGTCGGCCCAGATACGCAGTATTTT.

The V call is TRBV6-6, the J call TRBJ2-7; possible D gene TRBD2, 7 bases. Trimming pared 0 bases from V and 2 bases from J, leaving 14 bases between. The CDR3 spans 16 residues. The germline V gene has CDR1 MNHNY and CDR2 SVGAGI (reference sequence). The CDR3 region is CASSYSGGGRTYEQYF. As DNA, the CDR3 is TGTGCCAGCAGTTACTCGGGCGGGGGCCGTACCTACGAGCAGTACTTC.

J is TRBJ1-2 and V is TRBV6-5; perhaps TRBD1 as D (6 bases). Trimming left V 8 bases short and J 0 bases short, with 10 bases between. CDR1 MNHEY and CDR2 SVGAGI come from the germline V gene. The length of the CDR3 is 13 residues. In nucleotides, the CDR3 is TGTGCCAGCTTCGGACAGCCTAACTATGGCTACACCTTC. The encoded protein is CASFGQPNYGYTF.

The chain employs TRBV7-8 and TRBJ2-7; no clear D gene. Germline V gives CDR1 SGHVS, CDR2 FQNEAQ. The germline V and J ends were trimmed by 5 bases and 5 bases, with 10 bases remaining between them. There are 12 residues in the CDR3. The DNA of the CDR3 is TGTGCCAGCAGCCCTCCAGAGGACGAGCAGTACTTC. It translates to CASSPPEDEQYF. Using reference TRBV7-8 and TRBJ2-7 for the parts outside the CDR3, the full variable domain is GAGVSQSPRYKVAKRGQDVALRCDPISGHVSLFWYQQALGQGPEFLTYFQNEAQLDKSGLPSDRFFAERPEGSVSTLKIQRTQQEDSAVYLCASSPPEDEQYFGPGTRLTVT.

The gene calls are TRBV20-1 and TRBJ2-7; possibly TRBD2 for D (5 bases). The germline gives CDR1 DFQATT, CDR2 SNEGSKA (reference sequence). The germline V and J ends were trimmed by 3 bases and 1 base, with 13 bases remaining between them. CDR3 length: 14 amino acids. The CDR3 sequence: CSASSFRGSYEQYF. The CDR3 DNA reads TGCAGTGCTAGTTCCTTTAGAGGGTCCTACGAGCAGTACTTC.

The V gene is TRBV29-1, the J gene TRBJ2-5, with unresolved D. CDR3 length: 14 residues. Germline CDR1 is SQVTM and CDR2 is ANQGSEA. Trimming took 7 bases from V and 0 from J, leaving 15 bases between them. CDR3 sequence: CSAVGPKYQETQYF. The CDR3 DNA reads TGCAGCGCGGTTGGCCCAAAGTACCAAGAGACCCAGTACTTC.

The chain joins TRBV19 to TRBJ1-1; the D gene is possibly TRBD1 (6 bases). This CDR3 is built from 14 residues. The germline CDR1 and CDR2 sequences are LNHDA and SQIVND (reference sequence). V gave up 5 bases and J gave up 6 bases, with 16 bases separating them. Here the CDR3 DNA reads TGTGCCAGTAGTGACGCGACAGGATGGGCTGAAGCTTTCTTT. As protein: CASSDATGWAEAFF.